This T cell receptor beta chain was documented in a study of T-cell memory formation after mild COVID-19. Study context: The study found TCR clusters largely donor specific.

This CDR3 is built from 14 residues. Trimming took off 6 bases at V and 7 bases at J, with 15 bases between the two ends. Germline lookup yields CDR1 MNHEY and CDR2 SVGAGI. In this sample, this clonotype turned up a few times. What it binds is unknown. Study-level findings and limits: The study found contracting CD4+ clones mainly in CM and EM and contracting CD8+ clones in EMRA.

TCRdb reprocessed the 5' RACE reads with MiXCR, giving one entry per CDR3 protein. The sample shows fewer than 350,000 distinct CDR3 sequences, approximately 15% of them seen only once. The J gene is TRBJ2-2, the V gene TRBV6-5; no firm D call. The sequencing sample was made of PBMCs or a T cell subset sorted from them (not recorded which). The clonotype originates from a man aged 18 to 30 who had mild COVID-19 (a few samples of this study predate the infection). Cell type and time point are not known. In DNA form, the CDR3 reads TGTGCCAGCAGGCCGCCGGGTTCTAGCGGGGAGCTGTTTTTT. This gives the protein CASRPPGSSGELFF.